This TCR beta chain was documented in a study of prognosis after radiotherapy for stage I lung cancer. Across the study: Radiotherapy was SBRT in 3 to 5 fractions with a biologically effective dose of at least 100 Gy. Among the patients, several developed distant metastases after radiotherapy at a median of around seven months, and 15 showed no significant progression.

The CDR3 totals 15 residues. Trimming pared 2 bases from V and 4 bases from J, leaving 14 bases between. Germline CDR1 is SEHNR and CDR2 is FQNEAQ (reference sequence). Amplicons of TCR beta CDR3 were generated from genomic DNA by two-round multiplex PCR. For every TRBV and TRBJ gene, a specific primer was used in first-round PCR. TCRdb reprocessed the multiplex PCR reads via MiXCR and lists one record per CDR3 protein. Of fewer than 20,000 distinct CDR3 sequences detected, about 40% appear once; the ten largest clones hold about 39%. This sequence joins TRBV7-9 and TRBJ1-2; weak D call: TRBD1 (6 bases). The sample here was PBMCs, taken before or after stereotactic body radiation therapy (not recorded which). The TCR sequence derives from a donor over 45 with non-small cell lung cancer. The CDR3 DNA follows: TGTGCCAGCAGCTTATTCTGGGGGCAGAGCTATGGCTACACCTTC. It encodes CASSLFWGQSYGYTF.